This TCR beta chain was observed in a study of a mutant IDH1 vaccine in newly diagnosed glioma. Sequencing was performed with immunoSEQ multiplex PCR; in TCRdb, only in-frame clones are kept and a portion is missing. The repertoire holds 55,000 to 65,000 clones, around 80% seen once, with 3% to 4.5% in the top ten. The CDR3 covers 15 residues. Trimming took 4 bases from V and 0 from J; bases not matched to a gene: 4. Germline values: CDR1 SGHRS, CDR2 YFSETQ. About this clone itself: Its antigen is not known.

Time point defined: week 11, during vaccination. Topical imiquimod accompanied each vaccine dose, which consisted of 300 ug of mutant IDH1 20-mer peptide. V and J are TRBV5-1 and TRBJ2-3; the match to TRBD1 covers 8 bases. The material was PBMCs, obtained from a glioma patient whose treatment included an IDH1 peptide vaccine. This TCR derives from a young man with glioma. CDR3 coding DNA: TGCGCCAGCAGCATTGACAGGGGTAGCACAGATACGCAGTATTTT. This sequence encodes CASSIDRGSTDTQYF.